This is a list of T cell receptor beta chains from one sample in a study of cytomegalovirus exposure and HLA in healthy donors. Using immunoSEQ multiplex PCR, the repertoire was profiled, and TCRdb retains in-frame clones only, with some absent. The sample lists roughly 76,000 clones; around 80% were seen once. The sample comprised PBMCs. These receptors all come from a man aged 25-45 years in good health and CMV-seronegative. Both conserved end residues are part of each CDR3. A D gene is named only where the DNA matches it firmly. Clone size is shown for a subset of rows, as once, few, many or a class of expanded clone.

v_gene: TRBV27; abundance: -; j_gene: TRBJ2-5; d_gene: -; CDR3nt: TGTGCCAGCAGTCAGGGGTTGGGGGAGACCCAGTACTTC; CDR3aa: CASSQGLGETQYF
v_gene: TRBV7-9; abundance: -; j_gene: TRBJ2-1; d_gene: -; CDR3nt: TGTGCCAGCAGCTTAGTTGCGGGCTCCTACAATGAGCAGTTCTTC; CDR3aa: CASSLVAGSYNEQFF
v_gene: TRBV7-2; abundance: -; j_gene: TRBJ1-1; d_gene: -; CDR3nt: TGTGCCAGCAGCTTAGCTCAGCGCAGAGGGAACACTGAAGCTTTCTTT; CDR3aa: CASSLAQRRGNTEAFF
v_gene: TRBV27; abundance: -; j_gene: TRBJ1-2; d_gene: -; CDR3nt: TGTGCCAGCAGGGGAGTTGAAGGCTATGGCTACACCTTC; CDR3aa: CASRGVEGYGYTF
v_gene: TRBV7-9; abundance: -; j_gene: TRBJ1-3; d_gene: -; CDR3nt: TGTGCCAGCAGCTTATCCACTAGGTACCCTGGAAACACCATATATTTT; CDR3aa: CASSLSTRYPGNTIYF
v_gene: TRBV13; abundance: few; j_gene: TRBJ2-3; d_gene: TRBD1; CDR3nt: TGTGCCAGCTTAGGGACAGGGGTTAGCACAGATACGCAGTATTTT; CDR3aa: CASLGTGVSTDTQYF
v_gene: TRBV2; abundance: -; j_gene: TRBJ1-6; d_gene: TRBD1; CDR3nt: TGTGCCAGCAGTGAACAGGGGACAGACAATTCACCCCTCCACTTT; CDR3aa: CASSEQGTDNSPLHF
v_gene: TRBV11-2; abundance: once; j_gene: TRBJ2-3; d_gene: -; CDR3nt: TGTGCCAGCTTACCACCGGGGGTCAACGCGCAGTATTTT; CDR3aa: CASLPPGVNAQYF
v_gene: TRBV18; abundance: -; j_gene: TRBJ2-6; d_gene: -; CDR3nt: TGTGCCAGCTCGGAGACAGTCTCTGGGGCCAACGTCCTGACTTTC; CDR3aa: CASSETVSGANVLTF
v_gene: TRBV4-3; abundance: -; j_gene: TRBJ1-2; d_gene: -; CDR3nt: TGCGCCAGCAGCCAATGCCGACCAAAGGTCGGGAGCCCTTGTAGCTATGGCTACACCTTC; CDR3aa: CASSQCRPKVGSPCSYGYTF
v_gene: TRBV30; abundance: -; j_gene: TRBJ2-3; d_gene: TRBD2; CDR3nt: TGTGCCTGGAAGGAAGAGCGGGAGGGCCGAGATACGCAGTATTTT; CDR3aa: CAWKEEREGRDTQYF